This TCR beta chain was sequenced in a study of Graves' ophthalmopathy and Graves' hyperthyroidism. Study-level results: Blood contained most expanded thyroid clonotypes exceeding 0.001 frequency.

This clonotype has just a few counts. What it recognizes is unknown. Deletions cut 0 bases from V and 4 bases from J, with 10 bases between. Germline CDR1 and CDR2: SGHAT and FQNNGV. The CDR3 extends over 14 amino acids. The authors amplified TCR beta CDR3 regions from RNA transcripts. The first round was an RT-PCR with HTBI primers, and the second round was a multiplex PCR. TCRdb ran MiXCR on the multiplex PCR reads and lists one entry per CDR3 protein. Here the sample spans approximately 1.2 million distinct CDR3 sequences, roughly two fifths being singletons. This receptor was taken from an adult man with Graves' hyperthyroidism. The sample was peripheral blood or thyroid tissue (not recorded which). V usage is TRBV11-2 and J usage is TRBJ2-7; the D gene is possibly TRBD1 (5 bases). This CDR3 reads CASSLDTGAYEQYF. The CDR3 nucleotides are TGTGCCAGCAGCTTAGATACTGGGGCTTACGAGCAGTACTTC. Full variable domain (rest looked up from reference TRBV11-2 and TRBJ2-7): EAGVAQSPRYKIIEKRQSVAFWCNPISGHATLYWYQQILGQGPKLLIQFQNNGVVDDSQLPKDRFSAERLKGVDSTLKIQPAKLEDSAVYLCASSLDTGAYEQYFGPGTRLTVT.